This TCR beta chain was obtained from a study of T cell repertoires in aging, cancer and after chemotherapy (dated by TCRdb to about 2019). Regarding the study in general: Six donor age groups were covered, ranging from 30 or younger up to 70 or older, and each group contained at least three individuals. Peripheral blood TCR beta repertoires from healthy donors and cancer patients were profiled to examine immunoaging and T cell reconstitution after chemotherapy. The cohort comprised around 220 cancer patients, 94 with hematological and around 120 with solid cancers, plus 95 healthy donors as a reference group. In the solid tumor group, the paired samples taken before and after chemotherapy came from brain tumor (glioblastoma) patients given temozolomide-based therapy. In total, the full dataset held several million TCR reads. Points the paper makes about the study in general: The authors noted that the repertoire data do not allow conclusions about immunological memory after chemotherapy. In healthy donors, the decline in TCR diversity with age was mainly explained by loss of richness, whereas in cancer patients loss of evenness was also found to contribute. Untreated patients with hematological or solid cancers showed significantly lower blood TCR diversity and higher clonality than age-matched healthy donors. Median generation probability increased over the chemotherapy interval in both cancer cohorts, suggesting repertoire reconstitution through rebound thymic output.

Multiplex touch-down PCR with a mixed TRB-A/B primer pool was used to amplify rearranged TRB sequences covering the V, D and J segments. Two consecutive PCR reactions with Phusion HS II polymerase added Illumina adapters and sample indices to the amplicons. Amplicons were gel-purified with the NucleoSpin Gel and PCR Clean-up kit, then checked with Qubit and an Agilent 2100 Bioanalyzer. The libraries were sequenced on an Illumina MiSeq with 600-cycle, single-indexed, paired-end runs. In the source study's methods: MiXCR versions 2.12 and 3.0.5 were used to process TRB sequences. Each unique CDR3 nucleotide sequence was treated as one clone, and only productive sequences with two or more reads were kept. Shannon diversity, evenness, clonality (one minus evenness), and alpha-parameterized diversity profiles from alpha 0 to 5 were included as repertoire metrics. The IGoR algorithm was used to compute generation probabilities of clones in paired pre- and post-chemotherapy samples. TCRdb redid the processing of the public reads, applying fastp at Q25 and MiXCR, and retained in-frame beta chains. Each CDR3 protein appears once, grouped with its most common genes and DNA. The V and J calls come from TCRdb's annotation, not from the publication. For this sample there are 3,700 or so distinct CDR3 sequences; around 30% appear just once. The top ten constitute around 21% of the sample.

This clonotype was seen more than once but under ten times. No antigen is known for it. No per-base quality is available; no much larger clone lies one base away. Spanning cysteine to phenylalanine, the CDR3 consists of 14 amino acids. Only the CDR3 part of the read is kept: 42 bases, read in frame from the first base. Taken from the germline V gene (reference sequence), the CDR1 and CDR2 loops are DFQATT and SNEGSKA. The V end gives up 6 bases and the J end 6 bases, leaving 7 bases in the junction not matched to a gene. TCR beta rearrangements were amplified from genomic DNA extracted from peripheral blood rather than from sorted cells or RNA.

Sequencing was performed on blood. This chain is built from TRBV20-1 and TRBJ2-3; 12 nucleotides in the junction match TRBD1. The sequence derives from a human donor with a solid tumor. The DNA reads as follows: TGCAGTGCCCACCAAGGGACAGGGGGCGATACGCAGTATTTT. Its coded protein is CSAHQGTGGDTQYF.